The rows below give T cell receptor beta chains drawn from one sample of a study of T cells in Graves' hyperthyroidism and ophthalmopathy. TCRdb reprocessed the multiplex PCR reads via MiXCR and lists one record per CDR3 protein. The sample comprises 660,000 or so distinct CDR3 sequences, 20% of which are singletons, and about 35% rests with the top ten. The sequenced material came from blood. Receptors originate from a man in his thirties or forties with Graves' ophthalmopathy. The CDR3 runs from the conserved cysteine through the conserved F or W. Fields, in order: clone size, J gene, D gene, V gene, CDR3 protein, CDR3 DNA. D genes are given only for firm matches. The size entry is marked missing in some rows and otherwise reads once, few, many or a size class.

>-|TRBJ1-6|-|TRBV6-2/TRBV6-3
CASSYDGPIYNSPLHF
TGTGCCAGCAGTTACGATGGACCGATATATAATTCACCCCTCCACTTT
>many|TRBJ2-3|-|TRBV12-3/TRBV12-4
CASSFVLDSTDTQYF
TGTGCCAGCAGTTTCGTGCTTGACAGCACAGATACGCAGTATTTT
>-|TRBJ1-2|-|TRBV2
CASKGELSYGYTF
TGTGCCTCCAAAGGGGAGTTGAGCTATGGCTACACCTTC
>many|TRBJ1-6|TRBD1|TRBV28
CASSAEDRPLHF
TGTGCCAGCAGTGCGGAGGACAGGCCCCTCCACTTT
>few|TRBJ2-1|-|TRBV11-2
CASSLDRFGNEQFF
TGTGCCAGCAGCTTAGATAGGTTTGGGAATGAGCAGTTCTTC
>many|TRBJ1-1|-|TRBV27
CASRFGQGNTEAFF
TGTGCCAGCAGATTTGGGCAGGGGAACACTGAAGCTTTCTTT
>many|TRBJ1-4|-|TRBV30
CAWSHGTSPNEKLFF
TGTGCCTGGAGTCATGGGACGTCTCCTAATGAAAAACTGTTTTTT
>few|TRBJ2-7|TRBD2|TRBV7-9
CASSSPREGRPYEQYF
TGTGCCAGCAGCTCCCCCCGGGAGGGACGGCCCTACGAGCAGTACTTC
>-|TRBJ2-1|TRBD2|TRBV19
CASSSWSGLGRNEQFF
TGTGCCAGTAGTTCCTGGTCGGGACTAGGCAGGAACGAGCAGTTCTTC
>many|TRBJ1-2|-|TRBV2
CASSDEDTIGYTF
TGTGCCAGCAGTGACGAGGATACGATCGGCTACACCTTC
>few|TRBJ2-1|TRBD1|TRBV13
CASSLGDRVNNEQFF
TGTGCCAGCAGCTTAGGGGACAGGGTAAACAATGAGCAGTTCTTC
>-|TRBJ2-1|TRBD2|TRBV2
CASSERRTVLAGGPRNEQFF
TGTGCCAGCAGTGAAAGGAGAACGGTACTAGCGGGAGGGCCGAGGAATGAGCAGTTCTTC
>-|TRBJ2-1|-|TRBV10-3
CAIGGGNFRGNEQFF
TGTGCCATCGGGGGCGGGAACTTTCGAGGGAATGAGCAGTTCTTC
>-|TRBJ2-7|TRBD1|TRBV9
CASSVGAQGAYEQYF
TGTGCCAGCAGCGTAGGTGCACAGGGGGCCTACGAGCAGTACTTC
>many|TRBJ1-5|-|TRBV5-5
CASSPGGIGQPQHF
TGTGCCAGCAGCCCCGGAGGAATTGGGCAGCCCCAGCATTTT
>-|TRBJ2-1|TRBD2|TRBV20-1
CSARRGGDNEQFF
TGCAGTGCTCGGCGGGGGGGAGACAATGAGCAGTTCTTC
>many|TRBJ2-1|-|TRBV27
CASELSYNEQFF
TGTGCCAGCGAGCTCTCCTACAATGAGCAGTTCTTC
>few|TRBJ2-3|-|TRBV5-4
CASSLVSGRTDTQYF
TGTGCCAGCAGCTTGGTTTCGGGGCGCACAGATACGCAGTATTTT
>-|TRBJ1-2|TRBD1|TRBV20-1
CSARRDSRYGYTF
TGCAGTGCTAGGCGGGACAGCCGCTATGGCTACACCTTC
>many|TRBJ2-1|-|TRBV11-2
CASSWRYGTATRGNEQFF
TGTGCCAGCAGCTGGCGGTACGGGACGGCTACACGAGGGAATGAGCAGTTCTTC
>-|TRBJ2-1|TRBD2|TRBV29-1
CSVETTSGRANEQFF
TGCAGCGTAGAAACGACTAGCGGGAGGGCCAATGAGCAGTTCTTC
>many|TRBJ2-7|TRBD2|TRBV27
CASSSPGLAGLEQYF
TGTGCCAGCAGTTCCCCGGGACTAGCGGGGTTAGAGCAGTACTTC
>many|TRBJ1-1|-|TRBV2
CASSELGPMDTEAFF
TGTGCCAGCAGTGAATTAGGCCCGATGGACACTGAAGCTTTCTTT
>many|TRBJ1-2|-|TRBV28
CASATGGGATNYGYTF
TGTGCCAGCGCAACCGGGGGGGGGGCGACTAACTATGGCTACACCTTC
>-|TRBJ1-1|-|TRBV19
CASSINSGAEAFF
TGTGCCAGTAGTATTAATTCGGGGGCTGAAGCTTTCTTT
>many|TRBJ1-1|-|TRBV28
CASSFGPGTEAFF
TGTGCCAGCAGTTTCGGGCCGGGGACTGAAGCTTTCTTT
>-|TRBJ2-7|TRBD1|TRBV30
CAWSAGTGNYEQYF
TGTGCCTGGAGTGCCGGGACAGGGAACTACGAGCAGTACTTC
>many|TRBJ1-1|-|TRBV6-1
CASSDPRAGANTEAFF
TGTGCCAGCAGTGACCCGAGGGCAGGGGCGAACACTGAAGCTTTCTTT
>many|TRBJ2-3|TRBD1|TRBV7-2
CASSLTGTGTDTQYF
TGTGCCAGCAGCCTGACCGGGACAGGAACAGATACGCAGTATTTT
>-|TRBJ1-5|TRBD1|TRBV20-1
CSARGQGTEPQHF
TGCAGTGCTAGAGGACAGGGGACGGAGCCCCAGCATTTT
>-|TRBJ2-5|-|TRBV28
CAGSPSQETQYF
TGTGCCGGCAGTCCATCGCAAGAGACCCAGTACTTC
>-|TRBJ2-1|-|TRBV20-1
CSARWDLHGNEQFF
TGCAGTGCTAGGTGGGATCTCCACGGGAATGAGCAGTTCTTC
>many|TRBJ1-2|TRBD1|TRBV20-1
CSTSGTGVDGYTF
TGCAGTACATCCGGGACAGGGGTGGATGGCTACACCTTC
>-|TRBJ2-3|-|TRBV5-1
CASRHPRDTSTDTQYF
TGCGCCAGCAGACACCCCCGGGACACTAGCACAGATACGCAGTATTTT
>many|TRBJ2-5|-|TRBV7-8
CASSLAIQREETQYF
TGTGCCAGCAGCTTAGCGATCCAGCGGGAAGAGACCCAGTACTTC
>many|TRBJ2-2|-|TRBV11-2
CASSAGLNTGELFF
TGTGCCAGCAGCGCGGGACTTAACACCGGGGAGCTGTTTTTT
>-|TRBJ1-5|-|TRBV6-1
CASSRRGGQPQHF
TGTGCCAGCAGTCGCAGGGGCGGTCAGCCCCAGCATTTT
>few|TRBJ2-5|TRBD1|TRBV6-1
CASTTTGFGTQYF
TGTGCCAGCACCACGACAGGGTTTGGGACCCAGTACTTC
>few|TRBJ1-2|-|TRBV6-6
CASSYRPGDYGYTF
TGTGCCAGCAGTTACAGGCCCGGGGACTATGGCTACACCTTC
>few|TRBJ2-7|TRBD1|TRBV27
CASSLLVAGGEQYF
TGTGCCAGCAGTTTATTGGTGGCAGGGGGTGAGCAGTACTTC